Listed below are T cell receptor beta chains from one sample, sequenced in a study of shared clonotypes between healthy human individuals. Generated by immunoSEQ multiplex PCR, the TCRdb table keeps only in-frame clones and is missing some. The sample lists around 320,000 clones; more than 75% were seen once. The sequencing sample was made of memory CD8+ T cells sorted from blood. These receptors were obtained from a man aged 18 to 35 in good health. CDR3s include the opening cysteine and the closing phenylalanine or tryptophan. Each record gives: D gene, J gene, clone size, V gene, CDR3 protein, CDR3 DNA. The D gene is left open where the match is weak. Size values are once, few and many counts, or a class for expanded clones, and some rows have none.

D: TRBD1
J: TRBJ2-2
size: once
V: TRBV18
CDR3: CASFGDREHTGELFF
DNA: TGTGCCAGCTTCGGAGACAGGGAACACACCGGGGAGCTGTTTTTT

D: .
J: TRBJ1-6
size: .
V: TRBV5-3
CDR3: CARSQNDNHNRNPSPLHF
DNA: TGTGCCAGAAGCCAGAACGATAACCACAACAGGAACCCTTCACCCCTCCACTTT

D: .
J: TRBJ1-2
size: .
V: TRBV11-2
CDR3: CASSLVGLDYGYTF
DNA: TGTGCCAGCAGCTTAGTAGGTCTGGATTATGGCTACACCTTC

D: TRBD2
J: TRBJ2-7
size: .
V: TRBV4-1
CDR3: CASSQKSSGYEQYF
DNA: TGCGCCAGCAGCCAAAAGTCTAGCGGCTACGAGCAGTACTTC

D: .
J: TRBJ1-2
size: once
V: TRBV6-6
CDR3: CASSYDSGRSDGYTF
DNA: TGTGCCAGCAGTTACGATTCCGGGAGGTCGGATGGCTACACCTTC

D: .
J: TRBJ2-1
size: .
V: TRBV13
CDR3: CASSPQGLLLYNEQFF
DNA: TGTGCCAGCAGCCCTCAGGGACTGCTTCTCTACAATGAGCAGTTCTTC

D: .
J: TRBJ1-6
size: many
V: TRBV7-2
CDR3: CASSFTQGSPLHF
DNA: TGTGCCAGCAGCTTTACACAGGGATCACCCCTCCACTTT

D: .
J: TRBJ1-1
size: .
V: TRBV6-1
CDR3: CASSESPGRDTEAFF
DNA: TGTGCCAGCAGTGAATCCCCGGGCAGGGACACTGAAGCTTTCTTT

D: .
J: TRBJ2-3
size: .
V: TRBV28
CDR3: CASSIRWASTDTQYF
DNA: TGTGCCAGCTCGATTCGTTGGGCTAGCACAGATACGCAGTATTTT

D: .
J: TRBJ1-5
size: once
V: TRBV18
CDR3: CASSTRGSNQPQHF
DNA: TGTGCCAGCTCGACCAGGGGTTCCAATCAGCCCCAGCATTTT

D: .
J: TRBJ2-2
size: .
V: TRBV29-1
CDR3: CSVARGGELFF
DNA: TGCAGCGTTGCGCGGGGCGGGGAGCTGTTTTTT

D: TRBD1
J: TRBJ1-5
size: .
V: TRBV5-6
CDR3: CASSFFSQGDQPQHF
DNA: TGTGCCAGCAGCTTCTTTAGTCAGGGGGATCAGCCCCAGCATTTT

D: .
J: TRBJ2-1
size: .
V: TRBV10-3
CDR3: CAITPPGGPYNEQFF
DNA: TGTGCCATCACCCCCCCGGGCGGACCCTACAATGAGCAGTTCTTC

D: TRBD2
J: TRBJ2-7
size: once
V: TRBV27
CDR3: CASRGGGSPYEQYF
DNA: TGTGCCAGCAGGGGAGGCGGGAGCCCCTACGAGCAGTACTTC

D: .
J: TRBJ1-4
size: .
V: TRBV27
CDR3: CASAGTSTNEKLFF
DNA: TGTGCCAGCGCGGGGACCTCAACTAATGAAAAACTGTTTTTT

D: .
J: TRBJ1-4
size: .
V: TRBV4-1
CDR3: CASSQERDLNEKLFF
DNA: TGCGCCAGCAGCCAAGAACGGGACCTTAATGAAAAACTGTTTTTT

D: .
J: TRBJ2-5
size: many
V: TRBV11-2
CDR3: CASSLDRGQETQYF
DNA: TGTGCCAGCAGCTTAGATAGGGGGCAAGAGACCCAGTACTTC

D: .
J: TRBJ2-7
size: .
V: TRBV5-1
CDR3: CASSSPGSDPFYEQYF
DNA: TGCGCCAGCAGCTCCCCGGGGTCCGACCCCTTCTACGAGCAGTACTTC

D: TRBD1
J: TRBJ1-1
size: .
V: TRBV7-9
CDR3: CASSWTGLNTEAFF
DNA: TGTGCCAGCAGCTGGACAGGGTTGAACACTGAAGCTTTCTTT

D: .
J: TRBJ2-3
size: .
V: TRBV4-1
CDR3: CASSQTPDESSTDTQYF
DNA: TGCGCCAGCAGCCAGACTCCGGACGAATCTAGCACAGATACGCAGTATTTT

D: .
J: TRBJ2-7
size: once
V: TRBV10-3
CDR3: CAISAFTTGEQYF
DNA: TGTGCCATCAGTGCGTTCACTACAGGCGAGCAGTACTTC

D: .
J: TRBJ1-4
size: .
V: TRBV11-2
CDR3: CASSLTTANEKLFF
DNA: TGTGCCAGCAGCTTAACGACGGCTAATGAAAAACTGTTTTTT

D: TRBD1
J: TRBJ2-5
size: .
V: TRBV2
CDR3: CASEGTGEETQYF
DNA: TGTGCCAGCGAGGGGACAGGGGAAGAGACCCAGTACTTC

D: TRBD2
J: TRBJ2-5
size: .
V: TRBV7-9
CDR3: CASSPRRYGGAVETQYF
DNA: TGTGCCAGCAGCCCACGACGGTACGGGGGGGCCGTGGAGACCCAGTACTTC

D: .
J: TRBJ2-7
size: .
V: TRBV25-1
CDR3: CASSDPAYEQYF
DNA: TGTGCCAGCAGTGACCCCGCTTACGAGCAGTACTTC

D: .
J: TRBJ2-7
size: .
V: TRBV13
CDR3: CASSLEGRDYEQYF
DNA: TGTGCCAGCAGCTTAGAAGGCAGGGACTACGAGCAGTACTTC

D: .
J: TRBJ2-7
size: few
V: TRBV4-1
CDR3: CASSRSASEDYEQYF
DNA: TGCGCCAGCAGTCGAAGTGCCTCGGAGGACTACGAGCAGTACTTC

D: TRBD2
J: TRBJ2-1
size: .
V: TRBV4-2
CDR3: CASSPARLADYNEQFF
DNA: TGTGCCAGCAGCCCAGCGCGACTAGCGGACTACAATGAGCAGTTCTTC

D: .
J: TRBJ1-1
size: .
V: TRBV4-3
CDR3: CASSQDPEGNTEAFF
DNA: TGCGCCAGCAGCCAAGATCCTGAGGGGAACACTGAAGCTTTCTTT

D: .
J: TRBJ1-1
size: .
V: TRBV4-1
CDR3: CASRRIAGETEAFF
DNA: TGCGCCAGCAGGCGAATCGCGGGGGAGACTGAAGCTTTCTTT

D: .
J: TRBJ2-3
size: .
V: TRBV4-2
CDR3: CASSQEPSDTQYF
DNA: TGTGCCAGCAGCCAAGAGCCCTCAGATACGCAGTATTTT

D: .
J: TRBJ2-3
size: .
V: TRBV27
CDR3: CASSLISTDTQYF
DNA: TGTGCCAGCAGTTTGATCAGCACAGATACGCAGTATTTT

D: TRBD2
J: TRBJ2-3
size: .
V: TRBV5-5
CDR3: CASSFALAGGTDTQYF
DNA: TGTGCCAGCAGCTTCGCTTTAGCGGGAGGTACAGATACGCAGTATTTT

D: .
J: TRBJ1-1
size: once
V: TRBV4-1
CDR3: CASSQGQGYTEAFF
DNA: TGCGCCAGCAGCCAAGGCCAGGGATACACTGAAGCTTTCTTT

D: TRBD1
J: TRBJ1-4
size: .
V: TRBV5-6
CDR3: CASSLSMPGQGYGEKLFF
DNA: TGTGCCAGCAGCTTGTCCATGCCGGGACAGGGGTACGGTGAAAAACTGTTTTTT

D: .
J: TRBJ2-7
size: once
V: TRBV11-2
CDR3: CASSGDASYEQYF
DNA: TGTGCCAGCAGCGGGGACGCATCCTACGAGCAGTACTTC

D: .
J: TRBJ1-1
size: .
V: TRBV7-9
CDR3: CASSSPLGVDTEAFF
DNA: TGTGCCAGCAGCTCCCCTCTAGGTGTCGACACTGAAGCTTTCTTT

D: .
J: TRBJ2-5
size: .
V: TRBV5-1
CDR3: CASSLSPVAQYF
DNA: TGCGCCAGCAGCTTGTCGCCGGTTGCCCAGTACTTC

D: .
J: TRBJ1-1
size: .
V: TRBV10-3
CDR3: CAISAGAANTEAFF
DNA: TGTGCCATCAGTGCGGGGGCTGCCAACACTGAAGCTTTCTTT

D: .
J: TRBJ1-2
size: .
V: TRBV27
CDR3: CASKPGAGYGYTF
DNA: TGTGCCAGCAAGCCGGGAGCAGGCTATGGCTACACCTTC

D: TRBD1
J: TRBJ2-7
size: .
V: TRBV28
CDR3: CASTPGQGPNSYEQYF
DNA: TGTGCCAGCACCCCCGGACAGGGGCCGAACTCCTACGAGCAGTACTTC

D: TRBD2
J: TRBJ2-7
size: .
V: TRBV27
CDR3: CASSLLAGDFDEQYF
DNA: TGTGCCAGCAGTTTACTAGCGGGAGATTTCGACGAGCAGTACTTC

D: TRBD1
J: TRBJ2-7
size: .
V: TRBV19
CDR3: CASSILRGQIRKQYF
DNA: TGTGCCAGTAGTATACTGAGGGGGCAAATCCGAAAGCAGTACTTC

D: .
J: TRBJ2-7
size: .
V: TRBV9
CDR3: CASSANSYEQYF
DNA: TGTGCCAGCAGTGCAAATTCCTACGAGCAGTACTTC

D: .
J: TRBJ2-7
size: few
V: TRBV6-5
CDR3: CASSMGTSAHEQYF
DNA: TGTGCCAGCAGTATGGGGACATCGGCCCACGAGCAGTACTTC

D: .
J: TRBJ2-1
size: .
V: TRBV6-6
CDR3: CASSYNYEQFF
DNA: TGTGCCAGCAGTTATAACTATGAGCAGTTCTTC

D: TRBD1
J: TRBJ1-1
size: .
V: TRBV25-1
CDR3: CASRMVGTGTEAFF
DNA: TGTGCCAGCAGGATGGTCGGGACAGGCACTGAAGCTTTCTTT

D: .
J: TRBJ1-1
size: .
V: TRBV7-3
CDR3: CASSLHAGRNTEAFF
DNA: TGTGCCAGCAGCTTACATGCCGGAAGGAACACTGAAGCTTTCTTT